These 12 T cell receptor beta chains share one sample of origin, sequenced in a study of shared clonotypes between healthy human individuals. Sequencing used immunoSEQ multiplex PCR; TCRdb keeps in-frame clones, though not all of them. Found here are approximately 1.5 million clones, 98% of them singletons; the top ten hold about 0.42%. Material for sequencing was naive CD4+ T cells sorted from blood. Subset noted: CD45RA+ positively selected. Receptors were obtained from a man in his thirties or forties in good health.

This chain joins TRBV7-9 and TRBJ2-1; 11 bases are a match to TRBD2. The germline CDR1 and CDR2 sequences are SEHNR and FQNEAQ (reference sequence). The CDR3 consists of 15 residues. Losses at the gene ends were 2 bases for V and 4 bases for J; bases not matched to a gene: 1. CDR3 sequence reads: CASSLRLAGYNEQFF. CDR3 nucleotide sequence: TGTGCCAGCAGCTTAAGACTAGCGGGATACAATGAGCAGTTCTTC.

V is TRBV5-6 and J is TRBJ2-1; TRBD2 aligns across 9 bases. The ends lost 1 base at V and 0 bases at J; junction bases unmatched: 5. Germline V lookup: CDR1 SGHDT, CDR2 YYEEEE. The CDR3 is made up of 17 amino acids. The CDR3 reads CASSLLSSGISYNEQFF. The CDR3 bases are TGTGCCAGCAGCTTGTTATCTAGCGGGATCTCCTACAATGAGCAGTTCTTC.

The rearrangement links TRBV28 to TRBJ1-1; D is possibly TRBD1 (5 bases). CDR1 and CDR2 from the germline V gene are MDHEN and SYDVKM. V lost 7 bases and J 3 bases, leaving 21 bases between the germline ends. The CDR3 consists of 16 residues. The CDR3 nucleotides read TGTGCCAGCACCCCTGGGTCGGGGACTGCGGACACTGAAGCTTTCTTT. Translated: CASTPGSGTADTEAFF.

About this clone: This same CDR3 is encoded by further DNA sequences in the sample. V is TRBV28 and J is TRBJ1-5; maybe TRBD1 (6 bases). The V gene's germline CDR1 is MDHEN and CDR2 SYDVKM. Between the trimmed V and J ends, which lost 3 bases and 6 bases, there was a span of 9 bases. The CDR3 is 13 amino acids. CDR3 coding DNA: TGTGCCAGCAGTTTCAGGGGTGGTCAGCCCCAGCATTTT. Its translation is CASSFRGGQPQHF.

The rearrangement links TRBV19 to TRBJ2-3; D is unclear. The germline gives CDR1 LNHDA, CDR2 SQIVND (reference sequence). The CDR3 covers 14 residues. With 7 bases removed from V and 0 bases from J, the gap between germline ends came to 11 bases. The CDR3 bases are TGTGCCAGTAAAGATTTTCCTAGCACAGATACGCAGTATTTT. It encodes CASKDFPSTDTQYF.

The chain recombines TRBV27 with TRBJ2-1, with unresolved D. There are 12 residues in the CDR3. Trimming took 3 bases from V and 9 from J, leaving 9 bases between them. Germline V gene data show CDR1 as MNHEY and CDR2 as SMNVEV (reference sequence). This CDR3 is CASSFNVGEQFF. DNA for the CDR3: TGTGCCAGCAGTTTTAACGTTGGTGAGCAGTTCTTC.

The V gene is TRBV5-6, the J gene TRBJ1-5, with D possibly TRBD1 on 6 matching bases. Germline V CDR1 and CDR2: SGHDT, YYEEEE. This CDR3 region has 16 residues. Trimming took 0 bases from V and 7 from J, leaving 17 bases between them. As DNA, the CDR3 is TGTGCCAGCAGCTTGGCTGGGGGCCTTGCGGAACAGCCCCAGCATTTT. It is translated as CASSLAGGLAEQPQHF.

CDR3 DNA sequence: TGTGCCAGCAGTTGGATTGGGTCAGGGGGAGACTACGAGCAGTACTTC. Its translation is CASSWIGSGGDYEQYF. V and J are TRBV28 and TRBJ2-7, with 7 bases that match TRBD1. Germline CDR1 MDHEN, CDR2 SYDVKM. J gave up 3 bases and V 4 bases, and 12 bases lay outside the gene matches. CDR3 size: 16 residues.

About this clone: The same CDR3 can be traced to other DNA sequences in this sample. The chain uses TRBV11-3 and TRBJ1-4, with D tentatively TRBD1 (5 bases). V was clipped by 5 bases and J by 3 bases, with 7 bases between them. The CDR3 has 13 residues. Germline CDR1 reads SGHNT; CDR2 reads YENEEA. The CDR3 here is CASSRGANEKLFF. In nucleotides, the CDR3 is TGTGCCAGCAGCCGGGGGGCTAATGAAAAACTGTTTTTT.

This chain connects TRBV10-2 to TRBJ2-7, with 10 bases identical to TRBD2. The CDR3 length is 14 residues. The V and J ends lost 3 bases and 12 bases, in that order; junction bases with no gene match: 11. Germline lookup yields CDR1 WSHSY and CDR2 SAAADI. The CDR3 DNA reads TGCGCCAGCAGTGAAGCTCAGCTAGCGGGAGTTCGGTACTTC. The encoded protein is CASSEAQLAGVRYF.

The chain uses TRBV19 and TRBJ2-7; the D gene is possibly TRBD1 (5 bases). The CDR3 has 12 amino acids. Germline-derived CDR1 and CDR2 are LNHDA and SQIVND (reference sequence). The CDR3 DNA sequence: TGTGTCGGGCAGGGCCCATACTACGAGCAGTACTTC. It codes for CVGQGPYYEQYF. The whole variable domain, filled in from reference TRBV19 and TRBJ2-7, reads DGGITQSPKYLFRKEGQNVTLSCEQNLNHDAMYWYRQDPGQGLRLIYYSQIVNDFQKGDIAEGYSVSREKKESFPLTVTSAQKNPTAFYLCVGQGPYYEQYFGPGTRLTVT.

V gene TRBV6-5 combines with J gene TRBJ1-2; D remains unclear. The germline V gene encodes CDR1 MNHEY and CDR2 SVGAGI. Trimming removed 8 bases from V and 2 bases from J, with 18 bases in between. This CDR3 has 15 amino acids. The CDR3 coding sequence is TGTGCCAGCCACGCTCGCGGTGGCTCCAACTATGGCTACACCTTC. This sequence encodes CASHARGGSNYGYTF.